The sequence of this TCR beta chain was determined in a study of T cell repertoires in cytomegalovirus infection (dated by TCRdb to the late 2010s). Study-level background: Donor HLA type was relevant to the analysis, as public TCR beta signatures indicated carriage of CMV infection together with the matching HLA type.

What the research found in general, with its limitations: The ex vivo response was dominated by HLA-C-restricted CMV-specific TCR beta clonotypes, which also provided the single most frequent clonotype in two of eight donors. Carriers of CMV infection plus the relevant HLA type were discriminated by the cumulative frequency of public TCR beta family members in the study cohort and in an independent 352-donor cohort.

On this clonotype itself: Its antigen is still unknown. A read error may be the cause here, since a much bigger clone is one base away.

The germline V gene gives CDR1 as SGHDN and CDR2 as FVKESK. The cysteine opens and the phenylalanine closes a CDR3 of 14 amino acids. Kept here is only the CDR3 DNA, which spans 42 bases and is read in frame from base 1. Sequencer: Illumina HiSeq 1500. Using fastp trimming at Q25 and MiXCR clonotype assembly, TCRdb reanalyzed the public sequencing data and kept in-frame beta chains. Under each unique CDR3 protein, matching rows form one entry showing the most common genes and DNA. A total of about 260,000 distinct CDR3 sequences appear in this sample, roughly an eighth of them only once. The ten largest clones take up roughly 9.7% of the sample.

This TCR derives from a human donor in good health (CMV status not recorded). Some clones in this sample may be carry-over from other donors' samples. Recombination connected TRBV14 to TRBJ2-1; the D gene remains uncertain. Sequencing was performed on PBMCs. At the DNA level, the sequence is TGTACCAGCAGCCAGAGTTCCCGGACGGGTGAGCAGTTCTTC. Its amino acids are CTSSQSSRTGEQFF.